One sample yielded the 25 T cell receptor beta chains listed below, sequenced in a study of blood T cell repertoires in COVID-19. Only in-frame clones appear in the TCRdb table, and some are missing; sequencing was by immunoSEQ multiplex PCR. This table holds 110,000 to 150,000 clones, approximately 80% found once. The specimen was peripheral blood. Receptors were obtained from a woman aged 60 to 75 with acute or convalescent COVID-19.

The table lists this clone with many counts. The chain joins TRBV28 to TRBJ1-4, with 7 nucleotides matching TRBD1. In germline, CDR1 is MDHEN, CDR2 SYDVKM. This CDR3 is built from 16 residues. Trimming at V came to 5 bases and at J to 2 bases, leaving 8 bases not matched to a gene. The CDR3 DNA reads as TGTGCCAGCAGTAATTTAGAGACAGGGACTAATGAAAAACTGTTTTTT. Its translation is CASSNLETGTNEKLFF.

This chain connects TRBV4-1 to TRBJ2-2; possible D gene TRBD2, 5 bases. The CDR3 is 18 amino acids. V lost 2 bases and J 0 bases, leaving 16 bases between the germline ends. CDR1 MGHRA and CDR2 YSYEKL come from the germline V gene. CDR3 bases: TGCGCCAGCAGCCAAATCCTCAGAGGACTGACGAACACCGGGGAGCTGTTTTTT. It is translated as CASSQILRGLTNTGELFF.

This clone has a handful of counts. The rearrangement uses TRBV10-3 and TRBJ1-1; TRBD1 is a possible D gene (5 bases). The CDR3 runs 13 residues. The germline gives CDR1 ENHRY, CDR2 SYGVKD. The germline V and J ends were trimmed by 7 bases and 7 bases, with 16 bases remaining between them. This chain's CDR3 is CAINSGDSGEAFF. DNA for the CDR3: TGTGCCATCAACTCTGGGGACTCCGGTGAAGCTTTCTTT.

Concerning this clone itself: It is unclear where the CDR3 begins or ends on the DNA, so no DNA is shown, and the CDR3 is as TCRdb lists it. This chain connects TRBV7-2 to TRBJ2-7; TRBD2 is taken as the D call from the table, unchecked against the DNA. Germline assignment: CDR1 SGHTA and CDR2 FQGNSA. The CDR3 spans 14 residues, counting both ends. CDR3 loop: CASTSGAGGYEQYF.

V and J are TRBV28 and TRBJ2-2; 8 positions match TRBD1. The CDR3 spans 16 residues. The V gene's germline CDR1 is MDHEN and CDR2 SYDVKM. J lost 1 base, V lost 1 base, and 2 bases had no gene match. The CDR3 spells CASSLFGTGNTGELFF. The CDR3, as DNA: TGTGCCAGCAGTTTATTTGGGACAGGGAACACCGGGGAGCTGTTTTTT.

V usage is TRBV25-1 and J usage is TRBJ2-7; D is undetermined. The V end was cut by 3 bases, the J end by 4 bases, with 4 bases between. Germline lookup yields CDR1 MGHDK and CDR2 SYGVNS. The CDR3 has 11 residues. The CDR3: CASSERYEQYF. The CDR3 nucleotides are TGTGCCAGCAGTGAGAGATACGAGCAGTACTTC.

This chain connects TRBV5-1 to TRBJ2-1; D call uncertain. This CDR3 contains 15 residues. Germline V gene data show CDR1 as SGHRS and CDR2 as YFSETQ. Trimming shortened V by 4 bases and J by 4 bases, and 15 bases separated the two germline ends. For the CDR3, the DNA is TGCGCCAGCAGCCTGGATAGATCACCTTACAATGAGCAGTTCTTC. This codes for CASSLDRSPYNEQFF.

The chain uses TRBV5-8 and TRBJ1-5; D not certain. CDR3 length equals 15 residues. The germline gives CDR1 SGHTS, CDR2 YDEGEE. The V end lost 0 bases, the J end lost 4 bases, and 11 bases lay between the germline ends. The chain's CDR3 is CASSLGPNPNQPQHF. CDR3 nucleotides: TGTGCCAGCAGCTTGGGGCCAAACCCAAATCAGCCCCAGCATTTT.

This rearrangement joins TRBV7-9 to TRBJ2-1, with TRBD2 identical over 8 bases. The CDR3 sequence is 17 residues long. The ends lost 1 base at V and 10 bases at J; junction bases unmatched: 15. From germline, CDR1 is SEHNR and CDR2 FQNEAQ (reference sequence). The CDR3 is CASSLGAYGRDSHEQFF. The CDR3 DNA is TGTGCCAGCAGCTTAGGTGCTTACGGGAGGGACTCTCACGAGCAGTTCTTC.

This chain uses TRBV10-1 with TRBJ2-3; 14 bases agree with TRBD2. Germline CDR1 and CDR2: WNHNN and SYGVQD (reference sequence). The CDR3 has 15 residues. Germline trimming cut 8 bases from V and 4 bases from J; bases unmatched to any gene: 5. The CDR3, as DNA: TGCGCCAGCGGGGGACTAGCGGGAGTACCAGATACGCAGTATTTT. Its protein product is CASGGLAGVPDTQYF.

The chain recombines TRBV27 with TRBJ1-6; D is unresolved. The V gene's germline CDR1 is MNHEY and CDR2 SMNVEV (reference sequence). This CDR3 contains 15 residues. The V end lost 6 bases, the J end lost 2 bases, and 11 bases lay between the germline ends. This CDR3 is CASRRRETYNSPLHF. The CDR3 region has the DNA TGTGCCAGCAGGAGGAGGGAAACCTATAATTCACCCCTCCACTTT.

V is TRBV7-9 and J is TRBJ2-7; 9 positions match TRBD1. The J segment lost 0 bases and the V segment lost 4 bases, leaving 4 bases of the junction unmatched. The CDR3 spans 15 residues. Germline CDR1 SEHNR, CDR2 FQNEAQ (reference sequence). The CDR3 spells CASSSGTGNSYEQYF. CDR3 bases: TGTGCCAGCAGCTCGGGGACAGGGAACTCCTACGAGCAGTACTTC. Full variable domain (remainder filled in from reference TRBV7-9 and TRBJ2-7): DTGVSQNPRHKITKRGQNVTFRCDPISEHNRLYWYRQTLGQGPEFLTYFQNEAQLEKSRLLSDRFSAERPKGSFSTLEIQRTEQGDSAMYLCASSSGTGNSYEQYFGPGTRLTVT.

J is TRBJ2-3 and V is TRBV9, with TRBD1 matching over 7 bases. The V and J ends lost 2 bases and 4 bases, in that order; junction bases with no gene match: 7. The CDR3 contains 15 residues. Germline loops: CDR1 SGDLS, CDR2 YYNGEE. The CDR3 nucleotides are TGTGCCAGCAGCGTGGGCAGGGGGACAGCAGATACGCAGTATTTT. Amino acid sequence: CASSVGRGTADTQYF.

The J gene is TRBJ2-7, the V gene TRBV5-1, with D possibly TRBD1 on 7 matching bases. The CDR3 runs 19 residues. CDR1 is SGHRS and CDR2 is YFSETQ in the germline V gene. V gave up 4 bases and J gave up 2 bases, with 28 bases separating them. In DNA, the CDR3 is TGCGCCAGCAGCCAACAGGGGTGGACGCCTAGCGCGACCCCCTACGAGCAGTACTTC. Protein sequence: CASSQQGWTPSATPYEQYF.

This chain links TRBV28 with TRBJ2-4; D is possibly TRBD1 (6 bases). The CDR3 covers 19 residues. The germline V and J ends were trimmed by 2 bases and 8 bases, with 28 bases remaining between them. Germline V CDR1 and CDR2: MDHEN, SYDVKM. The CDR3 loop is CASSLKIQGGAVPRDIQYF. CDR3 sequence (DNA): TGTGCCAGCAGTTTAAAAATACAGGGCGGCGCGGTTCCCCGGGACATTCAGTACTTC.

The rearrangement links TRBV7-9 to TRBJ1-5; 7 nucleotides line up with TRBD1. The V gene's germline CDR1 is SEHNR and CDR2 FQNEAQ (reference sequence). V lost 6 bases and J lost 2; bases outside the gene matches: 7. The length of the CDR3 is 15 residues. CDR3 residues: CASSQGGVGNQPQHF. The DNA for the CDR3 is TGTGCCAGCAGTCAGGGGGGAGTTGGCAATCAGCCCCAGCATTTT.

The J gene is TRBJ2-2, the V gene TRBV5-1, with TRBD1 matching 7 bases. This CDR3 has 18 amino acids. Germline V gives CDR1 SGHRS, CDR2 YFSETQ. J lost 1 base, V lost 3 bases, and 12 bases had no gene match. CDR3 amino acids: CASSSTLIGQVNTGELFF. In DNA form, the CDR3 reads TGCGCCAGCAGCTCCACCTTGATAGGACAGGTGAACACCGGGGAGCTGTTTTTT.

This chain links TRBV2 with TRBJ1-2; D not resolved. V was shortened by 3 bases and J by 6 bases, with 14 bases between the two germline ends. The CDR3 runs 14 residues. Germline V gene data show CDR1 as SNHLY and CDR2 as FYNNEI. The CDR3 reads CASSEARLLDGYTF. The CDR3 DNA reads TGTGCCAGCAGTGAGGCCAGGTTATTGGATGGCTACACCTTC.

The chain couples TRBV19 to TRBJ1-6; perhaps TRBD1 as D (5 bases). V lost 6 bases and J lost 9, with 15 bases in between. CDR3 length: 14 residues. Germline V gene sequence: CDR1 LNHDA, CDR2 SQIVND (reference sequence). In nucleotides, the CDR3 is TGTGCCAGTAGCCGCGGGACTGAGGCTTCACCCCTCCACTTT. Translation: CASSRGTEASPLHF.

This chain connects TRBV5-1 to TRBJ2-1; no definite D call. From germline, CDR1 is SGHRS and CDR2 YFSETQ. The ends were cut back, 0 bases at V and 8 bases at J, with 9 bases in the middle. CDR3 length equals 13 residues. CDR3 region: CASSLDGWDEQFF. The DNA for the CDR3 is TGCGCCAGCAGCTTGGACGGGTGGGATGAGCAGTTCTTC.

To note about this clone: The sample holds other DNA sequences that translate to the same CDR3. The chain recombines TRBV9 with TRBJ2-7; 11 positions match TRBD2. CDR1 is SGDLS, CDR2 YYNGEE, per germline. The CDR3 length is 15 residues. Trimming removed 3 bases from V and 3 bases from J; junction bases left unmatched: 5. CDR3 DNA sequence: TGTGCCAGCAGCGCCGGGACTAGCGGATTCTACGAGCAGTACTTC. Its protein is CASSAGTSGFYEQYF.

The V and J genes are TRBV5-4 and TRBJ2-2; TRBD2 might be the D (6 bases). This CDR3 region has 14 residues. Germline V gene lookup returns CDR1 SGHNT and CDR2 YYREEE (reference sequence). Trimming took 4 bases from V and 4 from J, leaving 11 bases between them. The CDR3 sequence: CASSQGLVTGELFF. The CDR3 bases are TGTGCCAGCAGCCAGGGACTGGTCACCGGGGAGCTGTTTTTT.

The chain carries TRBV6-5 and TRBJ2-3; 13 bases match TRBD2. V lost 7 bases to trimming and J lost 4 bases; unmatched junction nucleotides: 5. This CDR3 comprises 15 residues. Germline V gene data show CDR1 as MNHEY and CDR2 as SVGAGI. The chain's CDR3 is CASNRGLAGSDTQYF. CDR3 nucleotides: TGTGCCAGCAACCGGGGACTAGCGGGATCAGATACGCAGTATTTT.

This clone was recorded once. This sequence joins TRBV7-9 and TRBJ2-7; D unresolved. The V end was cut by 6 bases, the J end by 2 bases, with 8 bases between. Looked up from germline, CDR1 is SEHNR and CDR2 is FQNEAQ (reference sequence). The CDR3 spans 12 residues. The CDR3: CASSSGTYEQYF. The CDR3 DNA is TGTGCCAGCAGTTCAGGCACCTACGAGCAGTACTTC.

This clone was recorded a few times. The chain combines TRBV29-1 with TRBJ1-3; TRBD1 might be the D (5 bases). The CDR3 has 15 amino acids. CDR1 is SQVTM, CDR2 ANQGSEA, per germline. V was cut by 1 base and J by 4 bases, with 14 bases left in between. The CDR3 loop reads CSVEGGGGEGNTIYF. CDR3 DNA: TGCAGCGTTGAAGGGGGCGGCGGGGAAGGAAACACCATATATTTT.